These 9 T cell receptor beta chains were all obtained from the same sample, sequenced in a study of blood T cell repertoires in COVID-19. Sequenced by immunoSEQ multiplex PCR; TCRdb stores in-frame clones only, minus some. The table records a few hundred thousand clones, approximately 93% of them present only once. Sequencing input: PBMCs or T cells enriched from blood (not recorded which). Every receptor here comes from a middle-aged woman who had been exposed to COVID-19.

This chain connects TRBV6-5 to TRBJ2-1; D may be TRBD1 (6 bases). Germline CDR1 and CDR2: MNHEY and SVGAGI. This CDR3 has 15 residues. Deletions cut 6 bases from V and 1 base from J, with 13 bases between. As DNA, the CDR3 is TGTGCCAGCAGGGGGACATATCTATCCTACAATGAGCAGTTCTTC. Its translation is CASRGTYLSYNEQFF.

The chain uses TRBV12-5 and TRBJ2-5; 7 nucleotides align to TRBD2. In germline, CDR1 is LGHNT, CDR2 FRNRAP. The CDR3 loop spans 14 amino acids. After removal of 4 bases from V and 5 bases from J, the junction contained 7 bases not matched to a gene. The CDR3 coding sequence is TGTGCTAGTGGTTCCGGACTAGGCCGGGAGACCCAGTACTTC. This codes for CASGSGLGRETQYF.

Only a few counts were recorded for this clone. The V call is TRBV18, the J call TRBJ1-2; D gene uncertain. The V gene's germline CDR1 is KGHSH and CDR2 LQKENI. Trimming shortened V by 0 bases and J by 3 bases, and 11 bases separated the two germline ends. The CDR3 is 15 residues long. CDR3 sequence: CASSPPSPEDYGYTF. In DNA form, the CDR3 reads TGTGCCAGCTCACCACCAAGTCCTGAGGACTATGGCTACACCTTC.

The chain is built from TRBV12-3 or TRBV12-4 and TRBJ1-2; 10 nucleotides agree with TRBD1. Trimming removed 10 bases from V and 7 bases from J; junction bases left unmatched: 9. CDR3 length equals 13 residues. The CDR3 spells CAILRDRGIGYTF. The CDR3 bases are TGTGCCATCCTCCGGGACAGGGGAATTGGCTACACCTTC.

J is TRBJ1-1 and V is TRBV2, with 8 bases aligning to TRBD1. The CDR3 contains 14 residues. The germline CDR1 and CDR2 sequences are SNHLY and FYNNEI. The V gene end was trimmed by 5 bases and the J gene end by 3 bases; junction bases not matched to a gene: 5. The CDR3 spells CASSRTGRDTEAFF. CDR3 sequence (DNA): TGTGCCAGCAGTCGGACAGGGAGGGACACTGAAGCTTTCTTT.

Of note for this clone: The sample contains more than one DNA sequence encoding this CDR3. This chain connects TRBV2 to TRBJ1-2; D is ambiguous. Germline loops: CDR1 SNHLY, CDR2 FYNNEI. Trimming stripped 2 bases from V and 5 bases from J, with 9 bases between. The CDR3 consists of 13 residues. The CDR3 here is CASSERQVYGYTF. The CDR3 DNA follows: TGTGCCAGCAGTGAACGCCAGGTTTATGGCTACACCTTC.

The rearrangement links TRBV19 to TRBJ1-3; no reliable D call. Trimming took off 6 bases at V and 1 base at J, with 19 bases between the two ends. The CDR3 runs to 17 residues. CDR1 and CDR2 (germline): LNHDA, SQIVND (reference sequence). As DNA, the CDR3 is TGTGCCAGTAGCCCCATTGCCCAGCCAGCGTCTGGAAACACCATATATTTT. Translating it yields CASSPIAQPASGNTIYF. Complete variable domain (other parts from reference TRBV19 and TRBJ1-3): DGGITQSPKYLFRKEGQNVTLSCEQNLNHDAMYWYRQDPGQGLRLIYYSQIVNDFQKGDIAEGYSVSREKKESFPLTVTSAQKNPTAFYLCASSPIAQPASGNTIYFGEGSWLTVV.

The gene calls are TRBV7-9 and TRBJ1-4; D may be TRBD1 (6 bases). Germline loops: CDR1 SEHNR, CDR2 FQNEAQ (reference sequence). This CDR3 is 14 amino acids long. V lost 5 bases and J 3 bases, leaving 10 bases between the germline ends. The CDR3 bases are TGTGCCAGCAGCCCACGGACAGCTAATGAAAAACTGTTTTTT. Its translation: CASSPRTANEKLFF.

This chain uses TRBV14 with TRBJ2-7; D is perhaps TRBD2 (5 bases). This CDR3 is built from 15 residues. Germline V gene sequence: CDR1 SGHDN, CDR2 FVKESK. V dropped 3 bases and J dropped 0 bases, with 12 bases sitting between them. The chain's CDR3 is CASSHLAYSSYEQYF. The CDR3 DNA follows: TGTGCCAGCAGCCACCTAGCTTATAGCTCCTACGAGCAGTACTTC.